Listed here are 25 T cell receptor beta chains from one sample, sequenced in a study of T cell responses to AZD1222 COVID-19 vaccine. Using immunoSEQ multiplex PCR, the repertoire was profiled, and TCRdb retains in-frame clones only, with some absent. In the table there are some 62,000 clones, roughly 80% of which are singletons. This material consisted of peripheral blood, taken on day 0 of AZD1222 vaccination. These receptors came from an adult in good health.

Only one count was recorded for this clone. The rearrangement joins TRBV29-1 to TRBJ2-1, with D hard to call. This CDR3 has 13 residues. The germline gives CDR1 SQVTM, CDR2 ANQGSEA. Trimming left V 6 bases short and J 4 bases short, with 13 bases between. DNA of the CDR3: TGCAGCGTAGGTCAGTCTTCGTACAATGAGCAGTTCTTC. Translating gives CSVGQSSYNEQFF.

As DNA, the CDR3 is TGTGCCAGCAGCCAAGTCTCTAGCGGTAAGGACGAGCAGTACTTC. As protein: CASSQVSSGKDEQYF. The genes are TRBV3-1 (or the pseudogene TRBV3-2) and TRBJ2-7; 7 nucleotides match TRBD2. The length of the CDR3 is 15 residues. V lost 1 base to trimming and J lost 5 bases; unmatched junction nucleotides: 8. The germline CDR1 and CDR2 sequences are LGHDT and YNNKEL (reference sequence).

The chain carries TRBV28 and TRBJ1-3; D is unclear. Germline CDR1 is MDHEN and CDR2 is SYDVKM. CDR3 size: 14 residues. Trimming removed 3 bases at V and 0 bases at J, with 6 bases between. CDR3 protein: CASSFEGSGNTIYF. The CDR3 nucleotides are TGTGCCAGCAGTTTTGAAGGCTCTGGAAACACCATATATTTT.

The chain combines TRBV5-1 with TRBJ1-3; no definite D call. V lost 5 bases, J lost 0 bases, and 9 bases lay in between. CDR1 SGHRS and CDR2 YFSETQ come from the germline V gene. This CDR3 has 14 amino acids. The CDR3 region is CASRDPSSGNTIYF. DNA of the CDR3: TGCGCCAGCAGAGACCCGAGCTCTGGAAACACCATATATTTT.

The CDR3, as DNA: TGTGCCAGCAGCTTAGATCGGGGGAAGAGGACTGAAGCTTTCTTT. It encodes CASSLDRGKRTEAFF. The genes are TRBV11-2 and TRBJ1-1; TRBD1 might be the D (5 bases). CDR1 is SGHAT, CDR2 FQNNGV, per germline. Trimming left V 0 bases short and J 5 bases short, with 13 bases between. CDR3 length: 15 residues.

This chain joins TRBV6-5 and TRBJ1-2; 9 bases align to TRBD1. J lost 10 bases, V lost 6 bases, and 12 bases had no gene match. CDR1 is MNHEY, CDR2 SVGAGI, per germline. The CDR3 extends over 14 amino acids. The CDR3 loop is CASSVAGQGTDYTF. CDR3 bases: TGTGCCAGCAGCGTCGCGGGACAGGGTACTGACTACACCTTC.

This chain uses TRBV5-6 with TRBJ2-2; D ambiguous. V was shortened by 2 bases and J by 4 bases, with 3 bases between the two germline ends. Germline values: CDR1 SGHDT, CDR2 YYEEEE. The CDR3 contains 12 residues. The CDR3 DNA sequence: TGTGCCAGCAGCTTTAGCACCGGGGAGCTGTTTTTT. Its translation is CASSFSTGELFF.

CDR3 protein: CASSLDRGVAGYTF. The CDR3 nucleotides are TGTGCCAGCAGCCTGGACAGGGGGGTGGCTGGCTACACCTTC. The chain is built from TRBV14 and TRBJ1-2; TRBD1 matches at 10 bases. Germline trimming cut 4 bases from V and 7 bases from J; bases unmatched to any gene: 6. Germline V gene sequence: CDR1 SGHDN, CDR2 FVKESK. This CDR3 has 14 amino acids.

The chain is built from TRBV5-1 and TRBJ1-3, with TRBD1 identical over 8 bases. Per germline, CDR1 SGHRS and CDR2 YFSETQ. V shed 0 bases and J 0 bases; nucleotides not matched to a gene: 2. This CDR3 has 16 amino acids. The CDR3 loop reads CASSLAGGYSGNTIYF. CDR3 DNA sequence: TGCGCCAGCAGCTTGGCAGGGGGCTACTCTGGAAACACCATATATTTT.

A single count supports this clone. The V and J genes are TRBV3-1 (or the pseudogene TRBV3-2) and TRBJ2-1; a weak D match, TRBD1 (7 bases). Trimming removed 4 bases at V and 3 bases at J, with 13 bases between. Germline V gene sequence: CDR1 LGHDT, CDR2 YNNKEL (reference sequence). The length of the CDR3 is 15 residues. This chain's CDR3 is CASSRRGEVYNEQFF. CDR3 in DNA: TGTGCCAGCAGCCGCAGGGGGGAGGTCTACAATGAGCAGTTCTTC.

The chain combines TRBV19 with TRBJ1-3; D gene ambiguous. The CDR3 is 15 amino acids. Deletions cut 4 bases from V and 0 bases from J, with 10 bases between. The germline CDR1 and CDR2 sequences are LNHDA and SQIVND (reference sequence). The DNA of the CDR3 is TGTGCCAGTAGTAGCGGACTGTCCTCTGGAAACACCATATATTTT. Its translation: CASSSGLSSGNTIYF.

This sequence joins TRBV5-8 and TRBJ1-1; 7 positions match TRBD1. J gave up 7 bases and V 4 bases, and 7 bases lay outside the gene matches. CDR3 length: 13 amino acids. CDR1 and CDR2 (germline): SGHTS, YDEGEE. The CDR3 region is CASSVQGDGEAFF. The CDR3 region has the DNA TGTGCCAGCAGCGTCCAGGGGGATGGTGAAGCTTTCTTT.

The CDR3 loop is CASSPGRRTAEAFF. Here the CDR3 DNA reads TGTGCCAGCAGCCCCGGACGGCGAACGGCTGAAGCTTTCTTT. V and J are TRBV2 and TRBJ1-1; D gene ambiguous. Germline V gives CDR1 SNHLY, CDR2 FYNNEI. With 6 bases removed from V and 6 bases from J, the gap between germline ends came to 17 bases. CDR3 size: 14 residues.

This sequence joins TRBV28 and TRBJ1-2, with TRBD1 matching 7 bases. In germline, CDR1 is MDHEN, CDR2 SYDVKM. The J segment lost 7 bases and the V segment lost 8 bases, leaving 4 bases of the junction unmatched. CDR3 length equals 11 residues. The CDR3 protein is CASGTESGYTF. In DNA, the CDR3 is TGTGCCAGCGGGACAGAGTCTGGCTACACCTTC.

The chain combines TRBV18 with TRBJ2-7; 8 nucleotides match TRBD2. The junction had 4 bases not matched to a gene; V was cut back by 2 bases and J by 4 bases. Germline CDR1 and CDR2: KGHSH and LQKENI. This CDR3 spans 14 amino acids. CDR3 sequence: CASSPAGGDYEQYF. CDR3 in DNA: TGTGCCAGCTCACCAGCCGGGGGGGATTACGAGCAGTACTTC.

The chain recombines TRBV5-5 with TRBJ2-2; tentative D call: TRBD1 (5 bases). Germline CDR1 is SGHKS and CDR2 is YYEKEE (reference sequence). Trimming left V 3 bases short and J 2 bases short, with 8 bases between. This CDR3 region has 14 residues. The CDR3 loop is CASSWGRNTGELFF. The CDR3, as DNA: TGTGCCAGCAGCTGGGGCCGAAACACCGGGGAGCTGTTTTTT.

This clone showed up just a few times. The V and J genes are TRBV28 and TRBJ1-6; 7 nucleotides align to TRBD1. Germline V lookup: CDR1 MDHEN, CDR2 SYDVKM. J lost 5 bases, V lost 8 bases, and 0 bases had no gene match. The CDR3 spans 12 residues. The CDR3 reads CASGTDNSPLHF. The DNA for the CDR3 is TGTGCCAGCGGGACAGATAATTCACCCCTCCACTTT.

The chain recombines TRBV7-2 with TRBJ2-3, with D uncertain. V lost 1 base, J lost 7 bases, and 15 bases lay in between. Germline V lookup: CDR1 SGHTA, CDR2 FQGNSA. The CDR3 has 15 residues. The chain's CDR3 is CASSLDMVGPNTQYF. The CDR3 region has the DNA TGTGCCAGCAGCTTAGACATGGTCGGCCCGAATACGCAGTATTTT.

V is TRBV4-3 and J is TRBJ2-1, with TRBD1 as a possible D gene (6 bases). Germline CDR1 reads LGHNA; CDR2 reads YSLEER. The V end lost 0 bases, the J end lost 4 bases, and 10 bases lay between the germline ends. The CDR3 has 15 amino acids. This chain's CDR3 is CASSQDLDRYNEQFF. The CDR3 bases are TGCGCCAGCAGCCAAGATCTAGACAGGTACAATGAGCAGTTCTTC.

The chain uses TRBV6-5 and TRBJ2-1; D is undetermined. V was shortened by 2 bases and J by 6 bases, with 8 bases between the two germline ends. The CDR3 runs to 13 residues. The germline V gene encodes CDR1 MNHEY and CDR2 SVGAGI. DNA of the CDR3: TGTGCCAGCAGTTACACCAGCGCCAATGAGCAGTTCTTC. It specifies CASSYTSANEQFF.

V is TRBV28 and J is TRBJ1-1; no firm D call. Germline V gene data show CDR1 as MDHEN and CDR2 as SYDVKM. This CDR3 contains 15 residues. With 5 bases removed from V and 1 base from J, the gap between germline ends came to 14 bases. This CDR3 reads CASSPQSVRNTEAFF. The CDR3 region has the DNA TGTGCCAGCAGTCCCCAATCCGTGAGGAACACTGAAGCTTTCTTT.

Note on this clone: One junction end disagrees with the germline gene, perhaps due to a read error. The V call is TRBV5-8, the J call TRBJ1-3; D is ambiguous. CDR3 length: 11 amino acids. In germline, CDR1 is SGHTS, CDR2 YDEGEE. CDR3 protein: CASSLAHTIYF. DNA for the CDR3: TGTGCCAGCAGTTTGGCGCACACCATATATTTT.

The gene calls are TRBV18 and TRBJ2-5; possible D gene TRBD2, 7 bases. Germline V gene lookup returns CDR1 KGHSH and CDR2 LQKENI. The ends were cut back, 3 bases at V and 2 bases at J, with 10 bases in the middle. This CDR3 contains 14 residues. This chain's CDR3 is CASSPRGGQETQYF. In DNA, the CDR3 is TGTGCCAGCTCACCGAGGGGGGGACAAGAGACCCAGTACTTC.

CDR3 amino acids: CASSRVRDNEQFF. The DNA of the CDR3 is TGTGCCAGCAGTAGGGTCCGGGACAATGAGCAGTTCTTC. The chain joins TRBV6-6 to TRBJ2-1; D unclear. The CDR3 sequence is 13 residues long. Germline V gene sequence: CDR1 MNHNY, CDR2 SVGAGI (reference sequence). The V gene lost 5 bases and the J gene lost 5 bases, with 10 bases spanning the gap.

The count of this clone is one. This chain connects TRBV7-6 to TRBJ2-1; 8 positions agree with TRBD2. The germline gives CDR1 SGHVS, CDR2 FNYEAQ. The CDR3 contains 16 residues. The V gene end was trimmed by 1 base and the J gene end by 2 bases; junction bases not matched to a gene: 4. CDR3 nucleotide sequence: TGTGCCAGCAGCTTAGGCAGCGGGGGTCCCTACAATGAGCAGTTCTTC. Protein product: CASSLGSGGPYNEQFF.